These 8 T cell receptor beta chains came from one sample sequenced in a study of early T cells in non-severe SARS-CoV-2 infection. MiXCR, run by TCRdb on the 5' RACE reads, gives a single entry per CDR3 protein. The data contain more than 25,000 distinct CDR3 sequences, 4.5% of them seen just once; the ten biggest clones take up about 6.5%. Specimen: whole blood. All receptors come from an adult who was a healthcare worker with PCR-confirmed SARS-CoV-2 infection or an uninfected control (not recorded which).

This clonotype was observed many times. The V gene is TRBV20-1, the J gene TRBJ1-1, with a weak D call TRBD1 (6 bases). The germline CDR1 and CDR2 sequences are DFQATT and SNEGSKA (reference sequence). This CDR3 contains 15 residues. Trimming took off 4 bases at V and 1 base at J, with 16 bases between the two ends. The CDR3 coding sequence is TGCAGTGCTACCCTGACAGGTCGGGGGAACACTGAAGCTTTCTTT. As protein: CSATLTGRGNTEAFF.

This clonotype turned up a few times. This sequence joins TRBV19 and TRBJ2-5; D is uncertain. Trimming shortened V by 5 bases and J by 1 base, and 17 bases separated the two germline ends. Germline values: CDR1 LNHDA, CDR2 SQIVND (reference sequence). The CDR3 spans 16 residues. CDR3 in amino acids: CASSPGGPPGQETQYF. The CDR3 DNA is TGTGCCAGTAGTCCCGGCGGCCCCCCGGGCCAAGAGACCCAGTACTTC. Full variable domain (rest looked up from reference TRBV19 and TRBJ2-5): DGGITQSPKYLFRKEGQNVTLSCEQNLNHDAMYWYRQDPGQGLRLIYYSQIVNDFQKGDIAEGYSVSREKKESFPLTVTSAQKNPTAFYLCASSPGGPPGQETQYFGPGTRLLVL.

Many counts were recorded for this clonotype. This chain links TRBV20-1 with TRBJ2-5, with no clear D. Trimming left V 2 bases short and J 1 base short, with 8 bases between. CDR3 length: 13 amino acids. Germline V lookup: CDR1 DFQATT, CDR2 SNEGSKA (reference sequence). The CDR3 spells CSARLYSQETQYF. The CDR3, as DNA: TGCAGTGCTAGACTTTACAGCCAAGAGACCCAGTACTTC.

In its sample, this clonotype ranks as medium-sized. This chain links TRBV20-1 with TRBJ2-7; D is ambiguous. Germline CDR1 is DFQATT and CDR2 is SNEGSKA (reference sequence). The CDR3 has 14 amino acids. V dropped 5 bases and J dropped 7 bases, with 21 bases sitting between them. CDR3 protein: CSAGPGPRPGEQYF. In DNA, the CDR3 is TGCAGTGCTGGGCCGGGCCCCCGCCCGGGTGAGCAGTACTTC.

As regards this clonotype: With a much larger clone just one base away, this may be a read error. The chain is built from TRBV6-4 and TRBJ2-3, with 10 bases that match TRBD2. CDR1 is MRHNA and CDR2 is SNTAGT in the germline V gene. The length of the CDR3 is 16 residues. In DNA form, the CDR3 reads TGTGTCAGCAGCGTACTAGCGGGACCTAGCACAGATACGCAGTATTTT. Encoded protein: CVSSVLAGPSTDTQYF.

This clonotype was counted ten times or more. V and J are TRBV12-3 or TRBV12-4 and TRBJ1-3; D uncertain. Trimming took off 6 bases at V and 0 bases at J, with 9 bases between the two ends. The CDR3 has 14 amino acids. The CDR3 DNA reads TGTGCCAGCAGGGAGGTATCCTCTGGAAACACCATATATTTT. This translates into CASREVSSGNTIYF.

Points on this clonotype: This could be a read error, since a much larger clone is one nucleotide away. In this CDR3 the conserved last residue, phenylalanine or tryptophan, is missing, so a read error is likely. The chain is built from TRBV6-4 and TRBJ2-3; possibly TRBD1 or TRBD2 for D (5 bases each). V was shortened by 0 bases and J by 1 base, with 8 bases between the two germline ends. This CDR3 is 15 amino acids long. Per germline, CDR1 MRHNA and CDR2 SNTAGT. Here the CDR3 DNA reads TGTGCCAGCAGTGACTCTAGAGGGGGCACAGATACGCAGTATCTT. Amino acid sequence: CASSDSRGGTDTQYL.

This clonotype was counted ten times or more. V is TRBV5-1 and J is TRBJ1-5; 9 nucleotides align to TRBD1. V gave up 5 bases and J gave up 2 bases; unmatched junction bases: 20. The CDR3 is 20 amino acids. The germline V gene has CDR1 SGHRS and CDR2 YFSETQ. The CDR3: CASRTRHITRDRACNQPQHF. CDR3 coding DNA: TGCGCCAGCAGAACTCGACATATTACCAGGGACAGGGCATGCAATCAGCCCCAGCATTTT.